The 3 T cell receptor beta chains presented below share a single source sample, sequenced in a study of spatial heterogeneity in lung cancer. The time point is: sample taken at primary tumor resection. Each CDR3 protein is one row after TCRdb ran MiXCR on the 5' RACE reads. The repertoire has about 10,000 distinct CDR3 sequences, more than 6% of them found once; the top ten carry roughly 30%. The input for sequencing was normal lung tissue next to the tumor, taken at surgery. The receptor source for this set is a male donor with early-stage non-small cell lung cancer.

V usage is TRBV27 and J usage is TRBJ1-6, with TRBD1 matching 9 bases. From germline, CDR1 is MNHEY and CDR2 SMNVEV (reference sequence). The junction had 1 base not matched to a gene; V was cut back by 3 bases and J by 7 bases. The CDR3 contains 14 residues. The CDR3 sequence is CASSFGQGNSPLHF. For the CDR3, the DNA is TGTGCCAGCAGTTTCGGACAGGGGAATTCACCCCTCCACTTT.

This clonotype came up many times. This rearrangement joins TRBV21-1 to TRBJ2-3; the D call of TRBD1 is as the table states it, not checked on the DNA. TRBV21-1 is labeled a pseudogene. The CDR3 has 18 amino acids. The CDR3 is CASKGTRGRIGSTDTQYF. In DNA form, the CDR3 reads TGTGCCAGCAAGGGGACGCGGGGGAGAATTGGTAGCACAGATACGCAGTATTTT.

Judged by abundance, this clonotype is medium-sized. This sequence joins TRBV11-2 and TRBJ2-1, with D possibly called TRBD1 or TRBD2 (5 bases each). Germline CDR1 and CDR2: SGHAT and FQNNGV. The CDR3 covers 15 residues. The V and J ends lost 5 bases and 6 bases respectively, with 17 bases between them. This CDR3 reads CASSPRGPKPNEQFF. In DNA form, the CDR3 reads TGTGCCAGCAGCCCTCGGGGCCCTAAGCCCAATGAGCAGTTCTTC.